The text below deals with one TCR beta chain. Antigen: not known. The germline CDR1 and CDR2 sequences are LNHDA and SQIVND (reference sequence). The CDR3 is 16 residues long. V gave up 3 bases and J gave up 2 bases; unmatched junction bases: 6. The data originate from a study of cytomegalovirus exposure and HLA in healthy donors. Findings and caveats of the study: HLA alleles were associated with around 17,000 TCR beta sequences in a later analysis at 0.05 false discovery rate.

Primers for the PCR totalled 60 Vbeta and 13 Jbeta. The protocol was immunoSEQ multiplex PCR, while the TCRdb copy is restricted to in-frame clones and leaves out a portion. The sample records about 99,000 clones, about 77% being singletons. This TCR came from a man aged 35-49 years in good health and CMV-seronegative. Sequencing used PBMCs. The chain carries TRBV19 and TRBJ2-3; the match to TRBD1 covers 9 bases. The CDR3 protein is CASSIRGTGLTDTQYF. The CDR3 nucleotides are TGTGCCAGTAGTATCCGCGGGACAGGGCTCACAGATACGCAGTATTTT.